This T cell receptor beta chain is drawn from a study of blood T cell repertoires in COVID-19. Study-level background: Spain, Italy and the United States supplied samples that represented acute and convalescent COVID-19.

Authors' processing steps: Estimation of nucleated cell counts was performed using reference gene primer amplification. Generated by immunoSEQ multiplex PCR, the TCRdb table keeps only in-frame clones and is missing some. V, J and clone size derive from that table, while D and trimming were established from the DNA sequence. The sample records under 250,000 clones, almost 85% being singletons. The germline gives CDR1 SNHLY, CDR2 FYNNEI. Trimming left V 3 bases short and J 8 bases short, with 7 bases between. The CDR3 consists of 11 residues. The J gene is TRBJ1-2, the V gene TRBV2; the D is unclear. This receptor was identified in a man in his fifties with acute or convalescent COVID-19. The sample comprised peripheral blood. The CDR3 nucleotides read TGTGCCAGCAGTGAGGGGAGCGGCTACACCTTC. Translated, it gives CASSEGSGYTF.